The rows below give T cell receptor beta chains drawn from one sample of a study of identical twins. Each CDR3 protein is one row after TCRdb ran MiXCR on the 5' RACE reads. Of 450,000 or so distinct CDR3 sequences listed, 24% are singletons. These data were also filed under a second study, of T cells expressing NK-cell markers.

Sequencing was done on a sample of CD4+ T cells sorted from blood. These receptors all stem from a woman between 18 and 29 years old in good health. Each CDR3 is given with its conserved first and last residue. A D gene is named only where the DNA matches it firmly. A row's size may be missing; if present it is once, few, many or a size class.

v_gene	abundance	d_gene	j_gene	CDR3nt	CDR3aa
TRBV20-1	NA	TRBD2	TRBJ2-5	TGCAGTGCTTCCCCTAGCGGGAGTAGGGACCAAGAGACCCAGTACTTC	CSASPSGSRDQETQYF
TRBV9	NA	NA	TRBJ2-7	TGTGCCAGCAGCGTAGGGGGCAGGGTTGCCGAGCAGTACTTC	CASSVGGRVAEQYF
TRBV7-9	NA	TRBD2	TRBJ2-3	TGTGCCAGCAGCACCGTTCGAATGGGACTACACACAGATACGCAGTATTTT	CASSTVRMGLHTDTQYF
TRBV7-9	NA	NA	TRBJ2-3	TGTGCCAGCAGCTTAAAAGGCAAGGGTGGGGATACGCAGTATTTT	CASSLKGKGGDTQYF
TRBV7-9	NA	NA	TRBJ2-5	TGTGCCAGCAGCTTAGGCCGGGACTTTTACTTC	CASSLGRDFYF
TRBV28	few	TRBD2	TRBJ2-2	TGTGCCAGCAGTCCCCCATCGGGAGGGTCGGCCGGGGAGCTGTTTTTT	CASSPPSGGSAGELFF
TRBV12-3/TRBV12-4	NA	NA	TRBJ2-1	TGTGCCAGCAGTTTAAGTGGTGGTCCTGAGCAGTTCTTC	CASSLSGGPEQFF
TRBV29-1	few	NA	TRBJ2-7	TGCAGCGTTCTGGGAAACTCCTACGAGCAGTACTTC	CSVLGNSYEQYF
TRBV15	NA	NA	TRBJ2-7	TGTGCCACCAGCAGAGATGGGGCGGTATACGAGCAGTACTTC	CATSRDGAVYEQYF
TRBV6-5	few	TRBD2	TRBJ2-5	TGTGCCAGCAGTTGGGGACTAGCGGGAGGCCTTGTCAGGGAGACCCAGTACTTC	CASSWGLAGGLVRETQYF
TRBV5-6	NA	NA	TRBJ2-2	TGTGCCAGCAGCTCCGCAGTGCTTGACTTTACCGGGGAGCTGTTTTTT	CASSSAVLDFTGELFF
TRBV15	NA	TRBD2	TRBJ2-7	TGTGCCACCAGCGAGGGACTAGCACCCTACGAGCAGTACTTC	CATSEGLAPYEQYF
TRBV6-6	NA	NA	TRBJ2-7	TGTGCCAGCAGTTACGTGGGAGAGCAGTACTTC	CASSYVGEQYF
TRBV29-1	few	NA	TRBJ2-5	TGCAGCGTGGTACCGGGACCAAAAGAGACCCAGTACTTC	CSVVPGPKETQYF